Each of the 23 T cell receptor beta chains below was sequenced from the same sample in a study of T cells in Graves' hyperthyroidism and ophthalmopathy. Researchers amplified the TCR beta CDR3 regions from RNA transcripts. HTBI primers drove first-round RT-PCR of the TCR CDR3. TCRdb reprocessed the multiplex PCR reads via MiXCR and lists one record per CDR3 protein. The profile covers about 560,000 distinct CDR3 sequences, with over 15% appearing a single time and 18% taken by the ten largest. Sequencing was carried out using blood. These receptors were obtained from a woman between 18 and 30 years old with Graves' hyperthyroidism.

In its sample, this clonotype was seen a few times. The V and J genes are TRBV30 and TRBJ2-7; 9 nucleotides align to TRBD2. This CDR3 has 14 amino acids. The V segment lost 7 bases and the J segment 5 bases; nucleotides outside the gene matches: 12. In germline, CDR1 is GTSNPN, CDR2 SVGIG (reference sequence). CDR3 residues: CAFLAGAPAHEQYF. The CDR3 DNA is TGTGCCTTCTTAGCGGGAGCGCCGGCTCACGAGCAGTACTTC.

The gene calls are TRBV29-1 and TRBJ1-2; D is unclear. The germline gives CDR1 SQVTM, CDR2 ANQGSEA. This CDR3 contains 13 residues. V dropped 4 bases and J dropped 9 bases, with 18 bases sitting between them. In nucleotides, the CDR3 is TGCAGCGTTGGGGTCCGGACTCCCGAGCGCTACACCTTC. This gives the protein CSVGVRTPERYTF. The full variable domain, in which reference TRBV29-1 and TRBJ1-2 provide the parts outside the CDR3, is SAVISQKPSRDICQRGTSLTIQCQVDSQVTMMFWYRQQPGQSLTLIATANQGSEATYESGFVIDKFPISRPNLTFSTLTVSNMSPEDSSIYLCSVGVRTPERYTFGSGTRLTVV.

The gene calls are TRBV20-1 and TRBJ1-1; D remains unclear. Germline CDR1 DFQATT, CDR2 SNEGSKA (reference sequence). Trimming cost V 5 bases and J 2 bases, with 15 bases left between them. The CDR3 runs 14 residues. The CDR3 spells CSAPLQEANTEAFF. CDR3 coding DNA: TGCAGTGCTCCGCTCCAAGAGGCAAACACTGAAGCTTTCTTT.

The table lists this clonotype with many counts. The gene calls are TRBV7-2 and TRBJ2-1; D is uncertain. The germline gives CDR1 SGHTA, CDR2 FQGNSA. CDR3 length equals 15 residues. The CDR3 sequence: CATETPISSGDEQFF. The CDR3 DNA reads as TGTGCGACCGAGACCCCTATCAGCTCAGGCGATGAGCAGTTCTTC.

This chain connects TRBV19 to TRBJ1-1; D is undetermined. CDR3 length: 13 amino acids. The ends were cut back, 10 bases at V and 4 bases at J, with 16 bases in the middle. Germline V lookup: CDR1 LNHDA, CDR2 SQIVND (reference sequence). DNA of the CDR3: TGTGCCAATCCAAAGGACGGCCTCACTGAAGCTTTCTTT. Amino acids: CANPKDGLTEAFF.

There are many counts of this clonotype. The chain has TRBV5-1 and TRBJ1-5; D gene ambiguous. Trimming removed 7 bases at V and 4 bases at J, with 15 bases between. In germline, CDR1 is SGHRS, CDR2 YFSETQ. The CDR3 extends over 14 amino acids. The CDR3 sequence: CASSSGASNQPQHF. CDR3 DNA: TGCGCCAGCTCCTCCGGAGCGAGTAATCAGCCCCAGCATTTT.

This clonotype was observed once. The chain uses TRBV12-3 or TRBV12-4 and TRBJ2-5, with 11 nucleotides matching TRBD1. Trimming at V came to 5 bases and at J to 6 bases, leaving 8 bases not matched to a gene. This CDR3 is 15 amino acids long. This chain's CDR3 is CASSPWTGGEKTQYF. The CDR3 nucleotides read TGTGCCAGCAGTCCCTGGACAGGGGGCGAGAAGACCCAGTACTTC.

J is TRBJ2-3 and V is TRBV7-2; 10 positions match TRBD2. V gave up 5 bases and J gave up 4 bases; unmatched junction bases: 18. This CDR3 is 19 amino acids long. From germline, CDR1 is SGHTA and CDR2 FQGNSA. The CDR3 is CASSDPGTSAPWGADTQYF. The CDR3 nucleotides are TGTGCCAGCAGCGACCCCGGGACTAGCGCTCCTTGGGGGGCAGATACGCAGTATTTT.

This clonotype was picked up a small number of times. The CDR3 DNA reads as TGCGCCAGCAGCTTAAGGGGACTGCATAGCGATACGCAGTATTTT. Translating it yields CASSLRGLHSDTQYF. V gene TRBV5-1 combines with J gene TRBJ2-3; tentatively, D is TRBD2 (6 bases). V lost 2 bases and J lost 6, with 16 bases in between. From germline, CDR1 is SGHRS and CDR2 YFSETQ. This CDR3 comprises 15 residues.

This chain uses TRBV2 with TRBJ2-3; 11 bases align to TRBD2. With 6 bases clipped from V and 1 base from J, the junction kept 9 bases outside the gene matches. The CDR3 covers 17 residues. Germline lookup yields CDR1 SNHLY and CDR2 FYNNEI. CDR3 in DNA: TGTGCCAGCAGCCCCTCCTTAGCGGGGGGGCGCACAGATACGCAGTATTTT. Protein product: CASSPSLAGGRTDTQYF.

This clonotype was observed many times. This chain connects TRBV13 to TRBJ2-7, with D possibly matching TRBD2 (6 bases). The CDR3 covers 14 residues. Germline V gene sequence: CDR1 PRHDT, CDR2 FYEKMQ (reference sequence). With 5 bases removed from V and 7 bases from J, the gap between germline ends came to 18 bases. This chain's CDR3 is CASSPLGDSGEQYF. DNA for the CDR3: TGTGCCAGCAGCCCCCTCGGGGACTCCGGGGAGCAGTACTTC. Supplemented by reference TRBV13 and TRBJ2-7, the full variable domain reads AAGVIQSPRHLIKEKRETATLKCYPIPRHDTVYWYQQGPGQDPQFLISFYEKMQSDKGSIPDRFSAQQFSDYHSELNMSSLELGDSALYFCASSPLGDSGEQYFGPGTRLTVT.

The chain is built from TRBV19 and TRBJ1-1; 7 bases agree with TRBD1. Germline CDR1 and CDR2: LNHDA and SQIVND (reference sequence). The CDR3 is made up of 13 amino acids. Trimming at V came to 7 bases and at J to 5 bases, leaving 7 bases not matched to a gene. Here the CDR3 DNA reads TGTGCCAGTAAACGACAGGGCTGGACTGAAGCTTTCTTT. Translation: CASKRQGWTEAFF. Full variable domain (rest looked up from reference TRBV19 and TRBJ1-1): DGGITQSPKYLFRKEGQNVTLSCEQNLNHDAMYWYRQDPGQGLRLIYYSQIVNDFQKGDIAEGYSVSREKKESFPLTVTSAQKNPTAFYLCASKRQGWTEAFFGQGTRLTVV.

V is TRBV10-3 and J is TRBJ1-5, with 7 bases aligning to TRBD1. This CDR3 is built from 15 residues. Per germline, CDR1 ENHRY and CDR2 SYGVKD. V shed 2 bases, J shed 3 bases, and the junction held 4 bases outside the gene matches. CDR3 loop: CAISETGQLNQPQHF. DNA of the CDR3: TGTGCCATCAGTGAGACGGGACAGCTCAATCAGCCCCAGCATTTT.

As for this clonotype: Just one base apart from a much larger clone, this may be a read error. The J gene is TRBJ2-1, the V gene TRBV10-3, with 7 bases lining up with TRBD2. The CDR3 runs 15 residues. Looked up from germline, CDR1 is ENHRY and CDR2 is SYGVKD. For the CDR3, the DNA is TGTGCCATCAGGCTATCTGGTGGGGGAGGGAATGAGCAGGTCTTC. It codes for CAIRLSGGGGNEQVF.

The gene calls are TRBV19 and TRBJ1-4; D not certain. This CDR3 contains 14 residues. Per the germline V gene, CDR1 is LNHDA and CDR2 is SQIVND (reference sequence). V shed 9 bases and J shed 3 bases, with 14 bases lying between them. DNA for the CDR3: TGTGCCAGCACTACTTGGAGGGCTAATGAAAAACTGTTTTTT. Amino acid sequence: CASTTWRANEKLFF.

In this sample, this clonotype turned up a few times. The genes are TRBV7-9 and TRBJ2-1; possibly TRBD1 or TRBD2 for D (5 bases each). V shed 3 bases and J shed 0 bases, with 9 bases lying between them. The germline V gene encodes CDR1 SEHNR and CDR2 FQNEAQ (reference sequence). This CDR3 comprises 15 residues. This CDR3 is CASSFSGTSYNEQFF. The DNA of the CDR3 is TGTGCCAGCAGCTTTTCTGGGACCTCCTACAATGAGCAGTTCTTC.

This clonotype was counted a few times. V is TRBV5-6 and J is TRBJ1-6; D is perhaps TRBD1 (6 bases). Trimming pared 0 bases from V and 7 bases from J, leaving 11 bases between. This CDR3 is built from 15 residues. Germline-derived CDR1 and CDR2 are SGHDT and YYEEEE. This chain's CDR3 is CASSLGRGLNSPLHF. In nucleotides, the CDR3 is TGTGCCAGCAGCTTGGGCAGGGGACTAAATTCACCCCTCCACTTT.

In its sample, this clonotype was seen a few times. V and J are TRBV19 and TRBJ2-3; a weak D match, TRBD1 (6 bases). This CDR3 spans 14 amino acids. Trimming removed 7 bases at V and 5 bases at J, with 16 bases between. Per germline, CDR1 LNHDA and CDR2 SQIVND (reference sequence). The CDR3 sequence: CASTQGTRGDTQYF. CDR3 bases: TGTGCCAGTACCCAAGGGACCAGGGGAGATACGCAGTATTTT.

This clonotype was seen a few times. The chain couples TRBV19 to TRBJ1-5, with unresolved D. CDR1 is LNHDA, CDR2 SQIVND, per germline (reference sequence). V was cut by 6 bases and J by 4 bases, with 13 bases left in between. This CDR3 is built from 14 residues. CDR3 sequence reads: CASSPRAVNQPQHF. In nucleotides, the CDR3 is TGTGCCAGTAGCCCCCGGGCCGTAAATCAGCCCCAGCATTTT. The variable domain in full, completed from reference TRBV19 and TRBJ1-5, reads DGGITQSPKYLFRKEGQNVTLSCEQNLNHDAMYWYRQDPGQGLRLIYYSQIVNDFQKGDIAEGYSVSREKKESFPLTVTSAQKNPTAFYLCASSPRAVNQPQHFGDGTRLSIL.

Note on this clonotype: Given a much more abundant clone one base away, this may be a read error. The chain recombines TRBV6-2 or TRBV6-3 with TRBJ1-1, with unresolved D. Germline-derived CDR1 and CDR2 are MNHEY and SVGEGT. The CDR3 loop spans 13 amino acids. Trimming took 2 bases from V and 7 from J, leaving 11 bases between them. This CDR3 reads CASSYDGHGEAFF. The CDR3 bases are TGTGCCAGCAGTTACGACGGGCACGGTGAAGCTTTCTTT.

DNA for the CDR3: TGTGCCACCAGCAGAACCAGGGTCACCGGGGAGCTGTTTTTT. Translation gives CATSRTRVTGELFF. The chain uses TRBV15 and TRBJ2-2, with D possibly being TRBD1 (5 bases). CDR1 and CDR2 (germline): LNHNV, YYDKDF (reference sequence). The CDR3 length is 14 residues. Trimming stripped 2 bases from V and 4 bases from J, with 8 bases between.

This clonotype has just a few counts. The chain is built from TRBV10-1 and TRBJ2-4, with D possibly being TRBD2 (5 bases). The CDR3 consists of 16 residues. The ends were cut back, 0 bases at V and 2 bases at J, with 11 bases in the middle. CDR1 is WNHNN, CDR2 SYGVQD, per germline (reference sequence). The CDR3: CASSESVGGPKNIQYF. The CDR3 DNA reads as TGCGCCAGCAGTGAGTCGGTCGGAGGCCCCAAAAACATTCAGTACTTC.

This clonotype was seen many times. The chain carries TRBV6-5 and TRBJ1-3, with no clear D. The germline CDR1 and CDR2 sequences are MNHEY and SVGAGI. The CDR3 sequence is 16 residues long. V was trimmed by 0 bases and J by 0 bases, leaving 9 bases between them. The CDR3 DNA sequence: TGTGCCAGCAGTTACTCCGCGCCGTCCTCTGGAAACACCATATATTTT. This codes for CASSYSAPSSGNTIYF.